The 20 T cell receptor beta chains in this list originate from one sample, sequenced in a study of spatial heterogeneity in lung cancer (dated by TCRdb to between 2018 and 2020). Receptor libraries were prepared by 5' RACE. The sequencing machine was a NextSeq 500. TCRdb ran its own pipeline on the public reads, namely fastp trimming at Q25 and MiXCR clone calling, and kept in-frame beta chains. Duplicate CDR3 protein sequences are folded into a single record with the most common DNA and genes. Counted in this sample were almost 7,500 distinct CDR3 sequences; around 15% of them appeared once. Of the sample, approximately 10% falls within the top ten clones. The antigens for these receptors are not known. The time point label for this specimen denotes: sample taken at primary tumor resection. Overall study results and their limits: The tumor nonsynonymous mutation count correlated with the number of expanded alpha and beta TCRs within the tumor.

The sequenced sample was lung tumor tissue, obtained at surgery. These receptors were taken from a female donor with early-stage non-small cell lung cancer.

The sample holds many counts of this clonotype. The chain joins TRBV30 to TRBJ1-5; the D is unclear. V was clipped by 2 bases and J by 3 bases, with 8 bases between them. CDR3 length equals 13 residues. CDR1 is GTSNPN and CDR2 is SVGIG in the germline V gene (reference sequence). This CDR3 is CAWSPDVNQPQHF. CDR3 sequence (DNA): TGTGCCTGGAGTCCGGACGTCAATCAGCCCCAGCATTTT.

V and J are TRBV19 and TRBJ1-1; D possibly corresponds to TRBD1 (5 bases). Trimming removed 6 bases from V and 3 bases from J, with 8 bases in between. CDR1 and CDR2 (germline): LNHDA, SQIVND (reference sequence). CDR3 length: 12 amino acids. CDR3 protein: CASRTAYTEAFF. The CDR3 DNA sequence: TGTGCCAGTAGGACAGCCTACACTGAAGCTTTCTTT.

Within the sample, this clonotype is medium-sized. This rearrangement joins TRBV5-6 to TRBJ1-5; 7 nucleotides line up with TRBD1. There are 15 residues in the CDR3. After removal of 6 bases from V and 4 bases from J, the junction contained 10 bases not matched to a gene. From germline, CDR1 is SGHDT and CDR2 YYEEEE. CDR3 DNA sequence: TGTGCCAGCACCCGCCAAGGGACAGTTAATCAGCCCCAGCATTTT. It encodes CASTRQGTVNQPQHF.

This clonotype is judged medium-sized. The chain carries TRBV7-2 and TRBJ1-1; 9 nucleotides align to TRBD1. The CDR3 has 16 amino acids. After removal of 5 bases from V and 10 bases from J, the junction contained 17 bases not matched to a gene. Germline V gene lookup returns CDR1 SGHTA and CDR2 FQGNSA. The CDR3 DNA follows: TGTGCCAGCAGCCTGAGGTGGGGCACAGGGGGCGGGATAGCTTTCTTT. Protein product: CASSLRWGTGGGIAFF.

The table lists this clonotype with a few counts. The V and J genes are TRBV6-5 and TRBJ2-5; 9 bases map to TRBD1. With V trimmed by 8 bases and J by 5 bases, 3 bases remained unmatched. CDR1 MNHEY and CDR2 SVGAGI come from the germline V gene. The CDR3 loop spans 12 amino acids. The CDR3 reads CASSGQGETQYF. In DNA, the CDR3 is TGTGCCAGCTCGGGACAGGGTGAGACCCAGTACTTC.

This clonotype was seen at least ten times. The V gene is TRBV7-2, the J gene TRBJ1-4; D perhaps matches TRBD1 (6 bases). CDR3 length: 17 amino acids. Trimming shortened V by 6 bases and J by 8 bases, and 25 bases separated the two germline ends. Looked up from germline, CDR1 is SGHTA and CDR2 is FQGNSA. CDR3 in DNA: TGTGCCAGCAGTCATTTGAAAGGGACATTGGCTCAAGAAAAACTGTTTTTT. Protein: CASSHLKGTLAQEKLFF.

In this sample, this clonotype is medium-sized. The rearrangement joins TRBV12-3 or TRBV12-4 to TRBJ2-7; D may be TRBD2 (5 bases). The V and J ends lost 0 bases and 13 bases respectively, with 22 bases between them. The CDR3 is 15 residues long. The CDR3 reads CASSLAGLGRGSSYF. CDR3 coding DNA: TGTGCCAGCAGTTTAGCAGGGTTGGGGAGAGGGAGCAGTTACTTC.

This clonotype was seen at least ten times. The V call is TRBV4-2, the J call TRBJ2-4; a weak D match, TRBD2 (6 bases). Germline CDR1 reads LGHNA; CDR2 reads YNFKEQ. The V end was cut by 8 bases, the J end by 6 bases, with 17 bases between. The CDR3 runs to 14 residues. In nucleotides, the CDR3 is TGTGCCAGCTCCCGGGACTCATCGGTAAACATTCAGTACTTC. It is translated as CASSRDSSVNIQYF.

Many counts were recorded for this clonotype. In DNA, the CDR3 is TGTGCCAGCAGTTTAACTAGCGGGGGAGATACGCAGTATTTT. Amino acid sequence: CASSLTSGGDTQYF. The chain links TRBV27 to TRBJ2-3, with 11 bases lining up with TRBD2. V dropped 2 bases and J dropped 5; count of bases not matched to a gene: 0. Per germline, CDR1 MNHEY and CDR2 SMNVEV (reference sequence). The CDR3 length is 14 residues.

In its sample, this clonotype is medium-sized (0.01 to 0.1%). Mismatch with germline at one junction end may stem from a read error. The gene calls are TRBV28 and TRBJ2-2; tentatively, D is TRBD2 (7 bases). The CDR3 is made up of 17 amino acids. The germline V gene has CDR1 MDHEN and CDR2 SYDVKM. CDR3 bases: TGTGCCAGCCGTTTTGGGGCGGGGGCAGAGAACACCGGGGAGCTGTTTTTT. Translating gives CASRFGAGAENTGELFF.

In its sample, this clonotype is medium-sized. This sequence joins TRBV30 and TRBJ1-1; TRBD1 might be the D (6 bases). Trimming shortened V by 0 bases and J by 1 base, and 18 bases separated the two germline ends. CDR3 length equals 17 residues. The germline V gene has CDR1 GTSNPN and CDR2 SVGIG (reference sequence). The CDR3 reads CAWSVQWRGGRNTEAFF. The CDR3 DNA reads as TGTGCCTGGAGTGTACAATGGAGGGGGGGACGGAACACTGAAGCTTTCTTT.

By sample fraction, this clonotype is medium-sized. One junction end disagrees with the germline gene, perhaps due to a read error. The CDR3 nucleotides read TGTGCCAGCAGCCTAGGACAGGGACCGATAGCCAAAAACATTCAGTACTTC. This translates into CASSLGQGPIAKNIQYF. The gene calls are TRBV13 and TRBJ2-4; 8 positions match TRBD1. From germline, CDR1 is PRHDT and CDR2 FYEKMQ (reference sequence). This CDR3 has 17 amino acids.

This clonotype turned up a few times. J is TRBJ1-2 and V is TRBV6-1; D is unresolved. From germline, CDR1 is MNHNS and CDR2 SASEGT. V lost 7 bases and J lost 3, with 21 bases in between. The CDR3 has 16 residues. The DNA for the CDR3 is TGTGCCAGCACCCCGGAGAGGTCCCCGACCTACTATGGCTACACCTTC. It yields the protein CASTPERSPTYYGYTF.

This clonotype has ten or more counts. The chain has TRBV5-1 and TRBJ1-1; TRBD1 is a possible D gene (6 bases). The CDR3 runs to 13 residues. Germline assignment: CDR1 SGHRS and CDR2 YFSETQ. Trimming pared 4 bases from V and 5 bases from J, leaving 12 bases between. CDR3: CASSPGHRTEAFF. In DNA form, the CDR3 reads TGCGCCAGCAGCCCGGGACATAGAACTGAAGCTTTCTTT.

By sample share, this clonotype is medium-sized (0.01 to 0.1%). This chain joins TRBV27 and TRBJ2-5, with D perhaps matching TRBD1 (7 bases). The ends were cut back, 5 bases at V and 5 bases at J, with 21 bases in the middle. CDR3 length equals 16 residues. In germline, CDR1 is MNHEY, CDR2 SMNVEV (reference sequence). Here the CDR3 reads CASSTFGTAGGETQYF. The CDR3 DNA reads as TGTGCCAGCAGTACCTTTGGGACAGCCGGAGGGGAGACCCAGTACTTC.

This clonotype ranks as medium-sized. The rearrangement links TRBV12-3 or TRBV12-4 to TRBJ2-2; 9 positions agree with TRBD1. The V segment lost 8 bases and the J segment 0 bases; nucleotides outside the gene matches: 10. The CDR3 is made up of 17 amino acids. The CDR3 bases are TGTGCCAGCCGATTGGGACAGGGTCTAACGAACACCGGGGAGCTGTTTTTT. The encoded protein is CASRLGQGLTNTGELFF.

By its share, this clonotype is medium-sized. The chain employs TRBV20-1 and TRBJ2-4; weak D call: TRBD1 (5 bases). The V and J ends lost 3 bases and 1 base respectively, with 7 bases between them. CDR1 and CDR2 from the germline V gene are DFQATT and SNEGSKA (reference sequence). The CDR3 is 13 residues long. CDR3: CSASHRAKNIQYF. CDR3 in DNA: TGCAGTGCTAGCCACAGGGCCAAAAACATTCAGTACTTC.

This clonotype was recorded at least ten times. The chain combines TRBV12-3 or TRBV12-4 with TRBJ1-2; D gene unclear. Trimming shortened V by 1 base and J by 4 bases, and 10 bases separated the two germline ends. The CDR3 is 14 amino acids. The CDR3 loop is CASSLGPQRYGYTF. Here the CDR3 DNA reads TGTGCCAGCAGTTTAGGACCCCAACGCTATGGCTACACCTTC.

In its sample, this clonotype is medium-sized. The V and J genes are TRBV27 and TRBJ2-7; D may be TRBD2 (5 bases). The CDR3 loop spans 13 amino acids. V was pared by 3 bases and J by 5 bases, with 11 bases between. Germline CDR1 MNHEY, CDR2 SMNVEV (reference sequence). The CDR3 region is CASSFFLGDEQYF. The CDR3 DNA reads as TGTGCCAGCAGTTTCTTTTTGGGAGACGAGCAGTACTTC.

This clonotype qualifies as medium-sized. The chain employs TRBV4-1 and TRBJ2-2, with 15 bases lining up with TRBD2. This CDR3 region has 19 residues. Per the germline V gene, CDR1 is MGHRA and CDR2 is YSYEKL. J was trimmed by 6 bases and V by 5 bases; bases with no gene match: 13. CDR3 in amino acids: CASSKGLAGGPALPGELFF. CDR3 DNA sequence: TGCGCCAGCAGCAAGGGACTAGCGGGGGGACCAGCCCTCCCCGGGGAGCTGTTTTTT.